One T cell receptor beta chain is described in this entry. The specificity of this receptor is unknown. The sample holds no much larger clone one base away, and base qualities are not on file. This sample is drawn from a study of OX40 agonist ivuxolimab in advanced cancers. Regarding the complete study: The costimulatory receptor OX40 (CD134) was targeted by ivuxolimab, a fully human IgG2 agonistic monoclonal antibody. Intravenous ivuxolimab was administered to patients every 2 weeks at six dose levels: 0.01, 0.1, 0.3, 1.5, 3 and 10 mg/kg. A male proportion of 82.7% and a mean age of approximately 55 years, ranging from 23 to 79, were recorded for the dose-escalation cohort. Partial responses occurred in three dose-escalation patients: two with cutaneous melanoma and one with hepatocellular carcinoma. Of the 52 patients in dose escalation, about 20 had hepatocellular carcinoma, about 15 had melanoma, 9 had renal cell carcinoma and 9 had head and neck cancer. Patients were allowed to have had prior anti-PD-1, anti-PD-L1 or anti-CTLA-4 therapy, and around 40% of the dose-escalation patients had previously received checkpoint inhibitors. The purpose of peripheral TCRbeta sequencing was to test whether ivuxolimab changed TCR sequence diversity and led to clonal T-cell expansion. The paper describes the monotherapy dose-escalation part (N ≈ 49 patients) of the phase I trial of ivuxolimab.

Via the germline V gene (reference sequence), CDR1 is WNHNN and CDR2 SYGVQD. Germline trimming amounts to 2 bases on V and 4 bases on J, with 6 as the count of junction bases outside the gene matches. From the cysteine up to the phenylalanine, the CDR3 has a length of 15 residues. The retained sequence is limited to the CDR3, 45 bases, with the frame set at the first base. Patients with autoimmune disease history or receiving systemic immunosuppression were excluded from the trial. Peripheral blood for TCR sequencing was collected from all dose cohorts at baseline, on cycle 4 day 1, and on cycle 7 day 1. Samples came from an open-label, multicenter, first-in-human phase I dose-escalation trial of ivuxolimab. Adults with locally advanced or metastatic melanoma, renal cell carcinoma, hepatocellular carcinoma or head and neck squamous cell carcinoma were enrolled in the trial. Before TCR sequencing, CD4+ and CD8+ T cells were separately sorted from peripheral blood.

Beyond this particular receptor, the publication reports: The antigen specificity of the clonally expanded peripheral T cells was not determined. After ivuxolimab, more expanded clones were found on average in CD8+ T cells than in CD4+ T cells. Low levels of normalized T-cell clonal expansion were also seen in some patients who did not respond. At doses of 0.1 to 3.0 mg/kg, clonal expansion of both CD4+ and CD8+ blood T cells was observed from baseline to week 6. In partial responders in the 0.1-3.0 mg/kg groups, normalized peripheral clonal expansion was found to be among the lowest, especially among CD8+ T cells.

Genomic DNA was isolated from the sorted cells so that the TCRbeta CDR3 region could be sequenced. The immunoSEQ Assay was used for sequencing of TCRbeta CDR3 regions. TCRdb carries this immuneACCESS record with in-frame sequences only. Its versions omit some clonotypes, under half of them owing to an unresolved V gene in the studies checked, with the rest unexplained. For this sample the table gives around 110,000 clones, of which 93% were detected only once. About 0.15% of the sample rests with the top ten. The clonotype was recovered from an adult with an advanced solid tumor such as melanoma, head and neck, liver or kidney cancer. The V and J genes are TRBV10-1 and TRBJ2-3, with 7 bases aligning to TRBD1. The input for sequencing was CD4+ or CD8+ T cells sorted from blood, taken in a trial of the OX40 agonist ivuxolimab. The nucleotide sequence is TGCGCCAGCAGTGAGACCCCAGACAGGGCAGATACGCAGTATTTT. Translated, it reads CASSETPDRADTQYF.